This paragraph reports one T cell receptor beta chain. The antigen is not known. The sample originates from a study of T cell responses to AZD1222 COVID-19 vaccine. Study-level points and caveats: Baseline seropositives among AZD1222 recipients totaled only 5 to 7. Every sample of the repertoires postdated the peak T cell response.

CDR3 length equals 12 residues. J gave up 13 bases and V 6 bases, and 7 bases lay outside the gene matches. Germline CDR1 LGHDT, CDR2 YNNKEL (reference sequence). Libraries were prepared by immunoSEQ multiplex PCR; TCRdb keeps only in-frame clonotypes and omits some of them. The sample comprises about 140,000 clones, 85% to 95% of which are singletons, and 1.6% rests with the top ten. This receptor was taken from an adult in good health. V gene TRBV3-1 (or the pseudogene TRBV3-2) combines with J gene TRBJ1-4; TRBD1 aligns across 8 bases. The input for sequencing was peripheral blood, taken on day 0 of AZD1222 vaccination. The CDR3 nucleotides read TGTGCCAGCAGTCGCGGACAGGGAGGACTGTTTTTT. Translating gives CASSRGQGGLFF.